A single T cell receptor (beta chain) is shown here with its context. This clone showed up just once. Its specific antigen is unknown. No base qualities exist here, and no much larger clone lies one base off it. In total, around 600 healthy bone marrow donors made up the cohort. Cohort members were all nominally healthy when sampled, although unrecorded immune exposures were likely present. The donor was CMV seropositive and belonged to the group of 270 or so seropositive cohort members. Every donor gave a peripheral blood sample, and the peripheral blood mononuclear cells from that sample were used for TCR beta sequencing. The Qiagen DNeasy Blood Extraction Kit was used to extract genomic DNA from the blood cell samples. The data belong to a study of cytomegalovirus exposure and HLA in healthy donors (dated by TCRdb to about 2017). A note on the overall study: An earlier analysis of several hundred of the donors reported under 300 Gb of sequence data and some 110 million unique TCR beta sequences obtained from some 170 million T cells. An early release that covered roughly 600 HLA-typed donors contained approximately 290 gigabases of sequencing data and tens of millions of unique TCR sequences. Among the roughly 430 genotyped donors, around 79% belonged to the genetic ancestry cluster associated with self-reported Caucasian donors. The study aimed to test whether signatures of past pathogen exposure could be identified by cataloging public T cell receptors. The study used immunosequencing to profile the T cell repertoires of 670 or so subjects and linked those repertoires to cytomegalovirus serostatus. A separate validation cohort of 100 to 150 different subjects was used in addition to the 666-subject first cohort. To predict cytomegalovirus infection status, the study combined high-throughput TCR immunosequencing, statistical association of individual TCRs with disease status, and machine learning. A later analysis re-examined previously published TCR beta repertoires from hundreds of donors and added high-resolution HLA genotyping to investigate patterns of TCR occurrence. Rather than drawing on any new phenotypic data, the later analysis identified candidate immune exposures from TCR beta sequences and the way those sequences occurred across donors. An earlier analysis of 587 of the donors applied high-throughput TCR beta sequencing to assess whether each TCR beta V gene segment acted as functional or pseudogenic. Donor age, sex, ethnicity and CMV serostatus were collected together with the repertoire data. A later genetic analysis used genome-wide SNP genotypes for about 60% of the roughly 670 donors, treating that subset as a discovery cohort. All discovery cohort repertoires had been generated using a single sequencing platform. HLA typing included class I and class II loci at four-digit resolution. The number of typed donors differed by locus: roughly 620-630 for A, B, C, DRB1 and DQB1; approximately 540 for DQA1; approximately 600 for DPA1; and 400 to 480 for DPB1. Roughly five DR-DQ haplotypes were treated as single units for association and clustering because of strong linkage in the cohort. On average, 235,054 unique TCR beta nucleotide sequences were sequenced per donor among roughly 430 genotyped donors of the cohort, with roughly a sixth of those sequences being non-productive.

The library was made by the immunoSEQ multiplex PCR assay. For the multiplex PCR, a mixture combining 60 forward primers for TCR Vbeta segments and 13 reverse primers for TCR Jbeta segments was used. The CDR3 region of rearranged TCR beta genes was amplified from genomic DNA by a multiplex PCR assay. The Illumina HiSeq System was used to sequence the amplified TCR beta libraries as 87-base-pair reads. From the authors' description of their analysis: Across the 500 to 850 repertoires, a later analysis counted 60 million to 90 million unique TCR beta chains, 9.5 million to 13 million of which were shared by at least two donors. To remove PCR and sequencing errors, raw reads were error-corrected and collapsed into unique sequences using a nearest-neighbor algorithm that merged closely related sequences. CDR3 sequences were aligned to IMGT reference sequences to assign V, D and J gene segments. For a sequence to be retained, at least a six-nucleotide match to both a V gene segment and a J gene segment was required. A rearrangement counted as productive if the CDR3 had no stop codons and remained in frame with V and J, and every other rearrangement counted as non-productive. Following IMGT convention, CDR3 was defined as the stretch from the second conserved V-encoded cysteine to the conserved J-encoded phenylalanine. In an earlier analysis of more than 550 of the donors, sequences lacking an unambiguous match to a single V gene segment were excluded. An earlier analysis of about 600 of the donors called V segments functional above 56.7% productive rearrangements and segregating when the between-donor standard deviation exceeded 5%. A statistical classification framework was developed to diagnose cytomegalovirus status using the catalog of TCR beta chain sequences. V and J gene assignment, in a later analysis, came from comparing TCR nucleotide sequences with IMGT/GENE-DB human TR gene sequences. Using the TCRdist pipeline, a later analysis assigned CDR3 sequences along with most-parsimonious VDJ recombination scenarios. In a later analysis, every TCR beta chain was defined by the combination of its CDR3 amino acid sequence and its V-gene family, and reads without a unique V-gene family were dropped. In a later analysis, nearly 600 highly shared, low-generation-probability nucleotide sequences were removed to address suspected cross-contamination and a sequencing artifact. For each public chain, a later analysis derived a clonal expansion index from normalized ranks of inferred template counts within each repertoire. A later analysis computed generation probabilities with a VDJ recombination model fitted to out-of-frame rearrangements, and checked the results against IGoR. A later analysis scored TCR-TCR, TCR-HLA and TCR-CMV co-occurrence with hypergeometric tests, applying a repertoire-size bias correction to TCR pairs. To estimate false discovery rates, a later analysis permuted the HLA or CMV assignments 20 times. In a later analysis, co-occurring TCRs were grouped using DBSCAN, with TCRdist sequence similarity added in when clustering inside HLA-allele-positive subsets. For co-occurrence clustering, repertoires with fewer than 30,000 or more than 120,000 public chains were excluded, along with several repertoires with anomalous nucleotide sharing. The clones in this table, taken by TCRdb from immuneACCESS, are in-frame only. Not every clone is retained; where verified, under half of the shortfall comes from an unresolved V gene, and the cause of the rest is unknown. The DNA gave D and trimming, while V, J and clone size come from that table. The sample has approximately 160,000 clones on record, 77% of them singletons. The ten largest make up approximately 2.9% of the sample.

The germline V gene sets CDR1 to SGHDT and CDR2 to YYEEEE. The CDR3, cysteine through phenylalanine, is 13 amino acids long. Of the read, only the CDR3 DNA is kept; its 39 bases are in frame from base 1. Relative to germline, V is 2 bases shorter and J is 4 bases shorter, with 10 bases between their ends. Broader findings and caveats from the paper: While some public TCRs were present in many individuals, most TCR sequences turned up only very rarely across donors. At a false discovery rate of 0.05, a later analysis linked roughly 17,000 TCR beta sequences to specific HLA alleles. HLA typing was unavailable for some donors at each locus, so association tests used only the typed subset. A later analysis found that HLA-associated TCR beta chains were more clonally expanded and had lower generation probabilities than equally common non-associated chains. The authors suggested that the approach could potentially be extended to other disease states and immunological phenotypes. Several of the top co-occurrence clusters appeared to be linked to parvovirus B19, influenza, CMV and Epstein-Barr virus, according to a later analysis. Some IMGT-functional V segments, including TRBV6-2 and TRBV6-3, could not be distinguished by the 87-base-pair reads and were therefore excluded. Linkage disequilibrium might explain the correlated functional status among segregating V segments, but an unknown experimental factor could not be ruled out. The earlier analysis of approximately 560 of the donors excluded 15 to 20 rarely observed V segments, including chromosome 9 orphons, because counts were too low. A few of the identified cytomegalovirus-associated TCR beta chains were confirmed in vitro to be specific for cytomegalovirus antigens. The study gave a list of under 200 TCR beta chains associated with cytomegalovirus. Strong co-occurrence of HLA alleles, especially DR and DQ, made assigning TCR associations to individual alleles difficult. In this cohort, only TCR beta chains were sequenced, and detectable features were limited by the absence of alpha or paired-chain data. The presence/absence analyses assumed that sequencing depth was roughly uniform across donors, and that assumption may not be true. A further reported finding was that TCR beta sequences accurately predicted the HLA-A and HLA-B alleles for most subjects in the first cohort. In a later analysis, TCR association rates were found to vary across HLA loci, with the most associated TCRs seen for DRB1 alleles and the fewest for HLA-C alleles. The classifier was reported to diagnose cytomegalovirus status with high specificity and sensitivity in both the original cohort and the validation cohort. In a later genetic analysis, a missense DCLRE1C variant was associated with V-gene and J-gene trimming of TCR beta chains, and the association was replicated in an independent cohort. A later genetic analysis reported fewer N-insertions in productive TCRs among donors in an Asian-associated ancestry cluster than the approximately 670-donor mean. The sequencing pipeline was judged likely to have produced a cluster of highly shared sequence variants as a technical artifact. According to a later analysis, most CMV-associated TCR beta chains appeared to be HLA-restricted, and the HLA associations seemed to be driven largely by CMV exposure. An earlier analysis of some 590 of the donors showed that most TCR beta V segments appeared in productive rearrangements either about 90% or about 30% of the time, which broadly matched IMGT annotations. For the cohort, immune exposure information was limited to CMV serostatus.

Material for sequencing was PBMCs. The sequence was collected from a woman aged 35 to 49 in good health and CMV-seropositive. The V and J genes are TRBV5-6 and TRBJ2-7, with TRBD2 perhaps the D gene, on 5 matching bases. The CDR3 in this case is CASSFPGTYEQYF. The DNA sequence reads TGTGCCAGCAGCTTCCCGGGAACGTACGAGCAGTACTTC.